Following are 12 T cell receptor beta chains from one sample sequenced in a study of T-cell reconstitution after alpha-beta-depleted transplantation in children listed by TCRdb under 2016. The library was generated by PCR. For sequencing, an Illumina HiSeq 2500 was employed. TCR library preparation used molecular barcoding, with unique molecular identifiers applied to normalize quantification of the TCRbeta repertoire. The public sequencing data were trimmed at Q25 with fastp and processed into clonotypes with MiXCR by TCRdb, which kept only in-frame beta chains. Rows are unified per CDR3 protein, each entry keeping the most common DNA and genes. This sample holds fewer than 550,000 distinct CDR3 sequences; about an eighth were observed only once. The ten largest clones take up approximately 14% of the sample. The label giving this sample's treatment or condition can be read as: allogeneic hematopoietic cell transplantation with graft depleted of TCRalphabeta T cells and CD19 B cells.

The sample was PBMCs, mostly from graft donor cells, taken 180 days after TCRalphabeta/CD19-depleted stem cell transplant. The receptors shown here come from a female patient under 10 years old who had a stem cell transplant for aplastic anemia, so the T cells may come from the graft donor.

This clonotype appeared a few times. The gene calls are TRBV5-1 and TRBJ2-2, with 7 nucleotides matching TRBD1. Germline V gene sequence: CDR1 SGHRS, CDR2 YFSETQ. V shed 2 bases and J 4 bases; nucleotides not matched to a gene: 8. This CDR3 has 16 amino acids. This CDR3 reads CASSFRTGETTGELFF. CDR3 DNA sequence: TGCGCCAGCAGCTTCAGGACAGGAGAGACCACCGGGGAGCTGTTTTTT.

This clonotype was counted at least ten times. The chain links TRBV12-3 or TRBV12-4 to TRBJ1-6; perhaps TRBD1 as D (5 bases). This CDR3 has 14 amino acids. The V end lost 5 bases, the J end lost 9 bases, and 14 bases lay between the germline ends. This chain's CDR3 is CASSNPGNSSPLHF. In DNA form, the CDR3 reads TGTGCCAGCAGTAACCCAGGGAATAGTTCACCCCTCCACTTT.

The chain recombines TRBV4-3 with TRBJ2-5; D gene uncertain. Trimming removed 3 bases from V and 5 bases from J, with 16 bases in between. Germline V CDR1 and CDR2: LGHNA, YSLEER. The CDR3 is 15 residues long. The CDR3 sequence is CASSQDLLGWETQYF. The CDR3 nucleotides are TGCGCCAGCAGCCAGGACCTCCTAGGCTGGGAGACCCAGTACTTC.

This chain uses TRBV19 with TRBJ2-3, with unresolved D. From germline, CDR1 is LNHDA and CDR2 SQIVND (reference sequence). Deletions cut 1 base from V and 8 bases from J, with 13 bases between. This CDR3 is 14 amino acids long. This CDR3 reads CASSIVSKIGTQYF. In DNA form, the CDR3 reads TGTGCCAGTAGTATAGTTTCTAAAATTGGTACGCAGTATTTT. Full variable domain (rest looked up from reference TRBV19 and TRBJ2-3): DGGITQSPKYLFRKEGQNVTLSCEQNLNHDAMYWYRQDPGQGLRLIYYSQIVNDFQKGDIAEGYSVSREKKESFPLTVTSAQKNPTAFYLCASSIVSKIGTQYFGPGTRLTVL.

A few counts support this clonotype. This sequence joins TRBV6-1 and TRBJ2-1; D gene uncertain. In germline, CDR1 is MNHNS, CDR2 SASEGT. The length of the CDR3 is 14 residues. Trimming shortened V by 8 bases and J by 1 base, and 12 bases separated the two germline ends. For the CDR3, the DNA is TGTGCCAGCCCGAAGGCAGGATCCTACAATGAGCAGTTCTTC. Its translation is CASPKAGSYNEQFF.

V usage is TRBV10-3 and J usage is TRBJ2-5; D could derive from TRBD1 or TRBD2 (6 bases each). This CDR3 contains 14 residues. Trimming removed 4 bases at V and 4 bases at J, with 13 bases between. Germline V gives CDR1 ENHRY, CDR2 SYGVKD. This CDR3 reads CAISADGGRETQYF. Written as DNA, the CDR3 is TGTGCCATCAGTGCAGATGGGGGGCGAGAGACCCAGTACTTC.

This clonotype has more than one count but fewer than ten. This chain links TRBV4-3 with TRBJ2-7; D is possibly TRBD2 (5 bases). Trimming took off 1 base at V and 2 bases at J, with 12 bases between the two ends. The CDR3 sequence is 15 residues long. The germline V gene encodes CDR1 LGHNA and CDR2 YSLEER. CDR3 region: CASSQGLEGAYEQYF. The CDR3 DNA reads TGCGCCAGCAGCCAAGGCCTAGAGGGTGCCTACGAGCAGTACTTC.

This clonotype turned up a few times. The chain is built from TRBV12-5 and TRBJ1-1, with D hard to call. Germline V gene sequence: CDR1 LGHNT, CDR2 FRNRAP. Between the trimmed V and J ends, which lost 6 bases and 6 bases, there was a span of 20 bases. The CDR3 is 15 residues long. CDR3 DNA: TGTGCTAGTGGCCCCCGCCCGGGAGTTTTCCCTGAAGCTTTCTTT. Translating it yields CASGPRPGVFPEAFF.

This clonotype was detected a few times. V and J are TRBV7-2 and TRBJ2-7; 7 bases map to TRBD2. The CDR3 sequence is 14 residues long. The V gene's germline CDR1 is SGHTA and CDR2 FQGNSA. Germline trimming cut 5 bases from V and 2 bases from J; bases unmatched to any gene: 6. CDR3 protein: CASSQQLAAYEQYV. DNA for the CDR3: TGTGCCAGCAGCCAGCAGCTAGCGGCCTACGAGCAGTACGTC.

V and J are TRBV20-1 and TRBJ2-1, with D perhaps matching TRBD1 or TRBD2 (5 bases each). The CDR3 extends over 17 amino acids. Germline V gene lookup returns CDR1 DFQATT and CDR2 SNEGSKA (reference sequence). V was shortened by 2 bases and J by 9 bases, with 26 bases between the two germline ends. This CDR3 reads CSARFLTNPQWTTEQFF. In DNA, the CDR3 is TGCAGTGCTAGATTCCTGACTAACCCCCAATGGACAACTGAGCAGTTCTTC.

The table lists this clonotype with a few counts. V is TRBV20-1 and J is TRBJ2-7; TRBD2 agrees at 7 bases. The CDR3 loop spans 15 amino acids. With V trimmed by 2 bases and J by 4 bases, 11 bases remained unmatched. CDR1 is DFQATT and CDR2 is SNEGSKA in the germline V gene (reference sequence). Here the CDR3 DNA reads TGCAGTGCTAGATCGGGGCGGGACTACGCATACGAGCAGTACTTC. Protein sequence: CSARSGRDYAYEQYF.

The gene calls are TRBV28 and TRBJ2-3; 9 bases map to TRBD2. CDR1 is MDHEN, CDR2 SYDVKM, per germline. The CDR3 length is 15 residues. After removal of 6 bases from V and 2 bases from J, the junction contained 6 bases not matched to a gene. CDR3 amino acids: CASSAVAGVTDTQYF. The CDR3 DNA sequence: TGTGCCAGCAGCGCGGTAGCGGGGGTCACAGATACGCAGTATTTT.